A single sample is the source of the 16 T cell receptor beta chains below, sequenced in a study of blood T cell repertoires in COVID-19. This table comes from immunoSEQ multiplex PCR, and its TCRdb copy is limited to in-frame clones, with some not included. The data show about 160,000 clones, about 85% seen once. The sample taken for sequencing was peripheral blood. The origin of the receptors is a man aged 35-49 years with acute or convalescent COVID-19.

This chain joins TRBV24-1 and TRBJ1-2; perhaps TRBD1 as D (6 bases). V was trimmed by 4 bases and J by 7 bases, leaving 18 bases between them. Germline lookup yields CDR1 KGHDR and CDR2 SFDVKD. CDR3 length: 15 amino acids. The CDR3 region has the DNA TGTGCCACCAGTGACCCAGGGGTAACTGGCGGTGGCTACACCTTC. This codes for CATSDPGVTGGGYTF.

The CDR3: CATSDSAGGITGELFF. CDR3 DNA: TGTGCCACCAGTGATTCCGCGGGGGGGATCACCGGGGAGCTGTTTTTT. The V and J genes are TRBV24-1 and TRBJ2-2; 9 bases fit TRBD2. The V gene's germline CDR1 is KGHDR and CDR2 SFDVKD. The CDR3 has 16 amino acids. V dropped 2 bases and J dropped 4; count of bases not matched to a gene: 4.

This sequence joins TRBV30 and TRBJ2-7, with D possibly matching TRBD1 (5 bases). Trimming removed 8 bases from V and 5 bases from J, with 22 bases in between. The CDR3 is 14 amino acids. Per the germline V gene, CDR1 is GTSNPN and CDR2 is SVGIG (reference sequence). The CDR3 sequence: CAPRGKGIIHEQYF. The DNA of the CDR3 is TGTGCCCCAAGAGGTAAGGGGATCATCCACGAGCAGTACTTC.

The chain combines TRBV7-2 with TRBJ1-1, with D perhaps matching TRBD1 (5 bases). CDR1 SGHTA and CDR2 FQGNSA come from the germline V gene. Trimming removed 2 bases at V and 3 bases at J, with 22 bases between. The CDR3 length is 18 residues. The CDR3 loop is CASSLTYPRRGADTEAFF. The CDR3, as DNA: TGTGCCAGCAGCTTAACTTACCCGAGGAGGGGCGCGGACACTGAAGCTTTCTTT.

The V and J genes are TRBV24-1 and TRBJ1-1; D possibly corresponds to TRBD1 (6 bases). Trimming pared 7 bases from V and 10 bases from J, leaving 18 bases between. The CDR3 is 13 amino acids. In germline, CDR1 is KGHDR, CDR2 SFDVKD. The CDR3 bases are TGTGCCACCAGGGGATCCAGGGGCACGGGAGCTTTCTTT. As protein: CATRGSRGTGAFF.

The V and J genes are TRBV6-1 and TRBJ1-1; weak D call: TRBD1 (6 bases). This CDR3 contains 15 residues. The V gene's germline CDR1 is MNHNS and CDR2 SASEGT. Trimming stripped 2 bases from V and 6 bases from J, with 16 bases between. The CDR3 DNA follows: TGTGCCAGCAGTGAACCCGGACAGATGGGGCCTGAAGCTTTCTTT. Its protein is CASSEPGQMGPEAFF.

V usage is TRBV5-1 and J usage is TRBJ2-7; 11 positions match TRBD1. Trimming cost V 0 bases and J 4 bases; bases outside gene matches: 3. The CDR3 length is 15 residues. CDR1 is SGHRS and CDR2 is YFSETQ in the germline V gene. In DNA, the CDR3 is TGCGCCAGCAGCTTGGACGGACAGGGGGCTTACGAGCAGTACTTC. As protein: CASSLDGQGAYEQYF.

This chain links TRBV28 with TRBJ2-2, with a tentative D call TRBD1 (5 bases). The CDR3 has 12 residues. Germline V gene sequence: CDR1 MDHEN, CDR2 SYDVKM. V dropped 6 bases and J dropped 5 bases, with 7 bases sitting between them. CDR3 DNA: TGTGCCAGCAGACGGACAACCGGGGAGCTGTTTTTT. It encodes CASRRTTGELFF.

This CDR3 is CAISDGGHGYTF. The CDR3 coding sequence is TGTGCCATCAGTGACGGGGGGCATGGCTACACCTTC. This chain connects TRBV10-3 to TRBJ1-2; weak D call: TRBD1 (6 bases). Germline V CDR1 and CDR2: ENHRY, SYGVKD. V lost 3 bases and J 6 bases, leaving 8 bases between the germline ends. The CDR3 sequence is 12 residues long.

The chain uses TRBV16 and TRBJ1-1; possible D gene TRBD1, 6 bases. V was shortened by 3 bases and J by 4 bases, with 15 bases between the two germline ends. The CDR3 loop spans 15 amino acids. Germline V gene lookup returns CDR1 KGHSY and CDR2 FQNENV. The CDR3 sequence: CASSQNREFGTEAFF. The DNA for the CDR3 is TGTGCCAGCAGCCAGAACAGGGAGTTTGGCACTGAAGCTTTCTTT.

This chain uses TRBV6-5 with TRBJ2-1; D might be TRBD2 (5 bases). This CDR3 comprises 13 residues. Trimming pared 4 bases from V and 5 bases from J, leaving 9 bases between. The germline V gene has CDR1 MNHEY and CDR2 SVGAGI. CDR3 loop: CASSSDGDNEQFF. CDR3 in DNA: TGTGCCAGCAGTTCCGACGGGGACAATGAGCAGTTCTTC.

This chain joins TRBV9 and TRBJ1-1; tentative D call: TRBD1 (5 bases). Looked up from germline, CDR1 is SGDLS and CDR2 is YYNGEE. Trimming took 0 bases from V and 4 from J, leaving 13 bases between them. CDR3 size: 15 residues. Written as DNA, the CDR3 is TGTGCCAGCAGCGTAGCAGGACAAGGAAGCACTGAAGCTTTCTTT. It specifies CASSVAGQGSTEAFF.

The genes are TRBV7-2 and TRBJ1-2, with no clear D. Looked up from germline, CDR1 is SGHTA and CDR2 is FQGNSA. The CDR3 is 13 residues long. V was pared by 6 bases and J by 7 bases, with 15 bases between. CDR3 in amino acids: CASRMTLSAGYTF. CDR3 coding DNA: TGTGCCAGCAGGATGACACTTAGTGCTGGCTACACCTTC.

The V and J genes are TRBV29-1 and TRBJ2-2; D is possibly TRBD1 (5 bases). Germline CDR1 is SQVTM and CDR2 is ANQGSEA. Trimming removed 7 bases at V and 7 bases at J, with 16 bases between. The CDR3 is 13 amino acids. The CDR3 reads CSGSRGLGGELFF. For the CDR3, the DNA is TGCAGCGGGAGTAGGGGCCTGGGCGGGGAGCTGTTTTTT.

This chain joins TRBV4-2 and TRBJ2-7, with D maybe TRBD2 (7 bases). Germline CDR1 and CDR2: LGHNA and YNFKEQ. This CDR3 is 19 amino acids long. V lost 1 base to trimming and J lost 0 bases, with 22 bases between them. DNA of the CDR3: TGTGCCAGCAGCCAAGTTGTCTTGAGGGGGGGGCTTCCCTCCTACGAGCAGTACTTC. Encoded protein: CASSQVVLRGGLPSYEQYF.

The chain has TRBV5-4 and TRBJ1-1; D is possibly TRBD1 (5 bases). The CDR3 is 12 amino acids. Trimming cost V 0 bases and J 10 bases, with 10 bases left between them. Germline V gives CDR1 SGHNT, CDR2 YYREEE (reference sequence). CDR3 nucleotides: TGTGCCAGCAGCTTGGACCGAAGGGGAGCTTTCTTT. Translated, it gives CASSLDRRGAFF.